This TCR beta chain was identified in a study of control samples from healthy donors and cancer patients. Germline V gene data show CDR1 as SGHTA and CDR2 as FQGNSA. Trimming took 3 bases from V and 10 from J, leaving 20 bases between them. The CDR3 has 15 amino acids. Assay used: immunoSEQ multiplex PCR; TCRdb lists only in-frame clones, some missing. The sample has 150,000 to 200,000 clones; around 88% are singletons. The sequence was obtained from a young man in good health. The genes are TRBV7-2 and TRBJ2-3; D possibly corresponds to TRBD2 (6 bases). The sequencing input was blood. CDR3: CASSFLADTVGSQYF. The CDR3 bases are TGTGCCAGCAGCTTCTTAGCGGATACTGTAGGGTCGCAGTATTTT.